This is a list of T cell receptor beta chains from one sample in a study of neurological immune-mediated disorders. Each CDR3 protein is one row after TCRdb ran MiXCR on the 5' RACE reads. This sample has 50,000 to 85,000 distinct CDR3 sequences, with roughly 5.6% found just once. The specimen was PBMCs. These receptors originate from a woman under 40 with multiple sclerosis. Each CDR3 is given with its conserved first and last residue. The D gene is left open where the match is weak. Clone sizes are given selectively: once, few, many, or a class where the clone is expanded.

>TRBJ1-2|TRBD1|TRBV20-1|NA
CSARTGPVSYGYTF
TGCAGTGCCCGGACAGGGCCGGTGTCCTATGGCTACACCTTC
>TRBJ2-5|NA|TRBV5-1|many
CASSLVGAQETQYF
TGCGCCAGCAGCTTGGTTGGGGCCCAAGAGACCCAGTACTTC
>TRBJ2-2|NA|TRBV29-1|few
CSSNPDANTGELFF
TGCAGCTCTAATCCCGACGCGAACACCGGGGAGCTGTTTTTT
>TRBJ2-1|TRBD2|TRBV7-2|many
CASSLVLAGYEQFF
TGTGCCAGCAGCTTAGTACTAGCGGGTTACGAGCAGTTCTTC
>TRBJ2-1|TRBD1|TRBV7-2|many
CASSTQGAGIRNEQFF
TGTGCCAGCAGCACACAGGGGGCGGGAATACGGAATGAGCAGTTCTTC
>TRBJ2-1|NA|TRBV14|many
CASSQDNGFDEQFF
TGTGCCAGCAGCCAAGATAATGGGTTTGATGAGCAGTTCTTC
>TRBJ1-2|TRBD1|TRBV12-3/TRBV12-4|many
CASSPRRQGGGYTF
TGTGCCAGCAGTCCGCGGCGACAGGGGGGAGGCTACACCTTC
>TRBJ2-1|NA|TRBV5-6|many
CASSRLDYNEQFF
TGTGCCAGCAGCCGCTTGGACTACAATGAGCAGTTCTTC
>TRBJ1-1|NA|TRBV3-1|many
CASSQESLDTEAFF
TGTGCCAGCAGCCAAGAAAGTCTAGACACTGAAGCTTTCTTT
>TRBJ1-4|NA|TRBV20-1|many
CSASGGNEKLFF
TGCAGTGCTAGTGGAGGGAATGAAAAACTGTTTTTT